The clone carrying this T cell receptor (beta chain) appeared a few times. Its target is not known. This entry belongs to a study of cytomegalovirus exposure and HLA in healthy donors. Overall study findings and caveats: Analysis performed later showed TCR beta chains linked to HLA being more clonally expanded than equally common others. In an earlier analysis, about 87% or about 30%: the productive usage of most TCR beta V segments. Later work found most CMV-associated TCR beta chains apparently HLA-restricted.

The CDR3 loop spans 14 amino acids. Trimming removed 0 bases from V and 0 bases from J, with 6 bases in between. The germline V gene has CDR1 SGHNT and CDR2 YYREEE (reference sequence). The PCR was carried out with 60 Vbeta primers and 13 Jbeta primers. The repertoire was sequenced with immunoSEQ multiplex PCR; TCRdb's copy has only in-frame clones and lacks some. Among around 120,000 clones listed, 60% to 85% were seen once. The sample taken for sequencing was PBMCs. The chain has TRBV5-4 and TRBJ1-1; possibly TRBD1 for D (6 bases). The sequence was collected from a woman aged 40 to 50 in good health and CMV-seropositive. The CDR3 reads CASSLGQVNTEAFF. The CDR3 coding sequence is TGTGCCAGCAGCTTGGGACAGGTGAACACTGAAGCTTTCTTT.